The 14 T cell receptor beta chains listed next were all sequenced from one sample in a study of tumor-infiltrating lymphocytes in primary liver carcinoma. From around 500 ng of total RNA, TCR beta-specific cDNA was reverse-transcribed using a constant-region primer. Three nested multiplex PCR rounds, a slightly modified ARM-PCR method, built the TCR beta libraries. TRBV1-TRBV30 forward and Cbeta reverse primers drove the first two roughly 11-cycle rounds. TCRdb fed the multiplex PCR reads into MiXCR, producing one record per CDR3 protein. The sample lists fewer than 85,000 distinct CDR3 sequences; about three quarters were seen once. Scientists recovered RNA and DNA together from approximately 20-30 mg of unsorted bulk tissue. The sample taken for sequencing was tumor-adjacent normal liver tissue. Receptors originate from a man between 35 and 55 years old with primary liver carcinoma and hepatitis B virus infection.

The CDR3 sequence: CSVRLTGGEAQYF. The CDR3 DNA sequence: TGCAGCGTTCGCCTGACGGGCGGGGAGGCCCAGTACTTC. The chain links TRBV29-1 to TRBJ2-5, with D possibly being TRBD2 (6 bases). Deletions cut 5 bases from V and 9 bases from J, with 19 bases between. This CDR3 comprises 13 residues. Germline CDR1 SQVTM, CDR2 ANQGSEA.

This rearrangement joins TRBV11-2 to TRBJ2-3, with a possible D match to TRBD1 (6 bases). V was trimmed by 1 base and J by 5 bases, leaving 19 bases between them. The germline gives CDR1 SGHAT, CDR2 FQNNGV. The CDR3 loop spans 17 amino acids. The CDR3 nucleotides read TGTGCCAGCAGCTTAGCAGGGGCGAGGGGCTATAAAGATACGCAGTATTTT. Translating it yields CASSLAGARGYKDTQYF.

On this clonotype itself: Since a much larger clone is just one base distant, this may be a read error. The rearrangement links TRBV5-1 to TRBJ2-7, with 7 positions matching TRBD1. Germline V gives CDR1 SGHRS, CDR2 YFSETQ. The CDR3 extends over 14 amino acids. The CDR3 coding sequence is TGCGCCAACAGCTTGGGGACAGAGATTTACGAGCAGTACTTC. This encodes CANSLGTEIYEQYF.

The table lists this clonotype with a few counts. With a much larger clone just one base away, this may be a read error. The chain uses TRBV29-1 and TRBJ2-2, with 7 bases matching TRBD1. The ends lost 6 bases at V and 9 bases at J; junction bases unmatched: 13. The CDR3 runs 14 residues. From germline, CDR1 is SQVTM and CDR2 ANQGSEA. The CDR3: CSVYGTVGRRELFF. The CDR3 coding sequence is TGCAGCGTCTATGGGACAGTGGGTCGCAGGGAGCTGTTTTTT.

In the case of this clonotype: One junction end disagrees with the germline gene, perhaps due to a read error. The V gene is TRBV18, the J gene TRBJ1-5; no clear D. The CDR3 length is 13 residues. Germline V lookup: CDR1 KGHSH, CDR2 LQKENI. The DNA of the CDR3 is TGTGTCAGCTCACCTGAGGGCTATCAGCCCCAGCATTTT. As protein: CVSSPEGYQPQHF.

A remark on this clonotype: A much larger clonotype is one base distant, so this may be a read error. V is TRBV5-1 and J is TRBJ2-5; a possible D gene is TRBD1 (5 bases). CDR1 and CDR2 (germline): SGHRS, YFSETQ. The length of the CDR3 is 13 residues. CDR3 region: CASSLGTKETRYF. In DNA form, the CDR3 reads TGCGCCAGCAGCTTGGGGACAAAAGAGACCCGGTACTTC.

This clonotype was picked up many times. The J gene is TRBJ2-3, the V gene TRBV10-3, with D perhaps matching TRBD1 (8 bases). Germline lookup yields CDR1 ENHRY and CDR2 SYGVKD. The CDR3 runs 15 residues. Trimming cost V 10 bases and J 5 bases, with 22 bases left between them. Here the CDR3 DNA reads TGTGCCACGGGCCCAGGGGGCGGGAGTATAGATACGCAGTATTTT. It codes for CATGPGGGSIDTQYF.

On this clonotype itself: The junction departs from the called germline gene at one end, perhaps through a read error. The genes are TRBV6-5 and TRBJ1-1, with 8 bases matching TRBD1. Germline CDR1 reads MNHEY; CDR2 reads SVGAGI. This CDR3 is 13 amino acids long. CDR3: CASRIQGDSEAFF. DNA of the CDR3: TGCGCCAGCAGGATACAGGGGGACTCTGAAGCTTTCTTT.

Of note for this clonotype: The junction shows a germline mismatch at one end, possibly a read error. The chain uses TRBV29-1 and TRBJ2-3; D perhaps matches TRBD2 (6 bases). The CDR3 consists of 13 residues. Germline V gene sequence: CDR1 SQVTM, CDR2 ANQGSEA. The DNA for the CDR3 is TGCAGCATTGACGTAACTAGCACAGATATGCAGTATTTT. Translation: CSIDVTSTDMQYF.

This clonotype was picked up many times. CDR3 in amino acids: CASSSQGQGVPYEQYF. CDR3 nucleotides: TGTGCCAGCAGTTCCCAAGGACAGGGCGTCCCCTACGAGCAGTACTTC. The V gene is TRBV28, the J gene TRBJ2-7, with 8 bases fitting TRBD1. From germline, CDR1 is MDHEN and CDR2 SYDVKM. With V trimmed by 4 bases and J by 2 bases, 10 bases remained unmatched. CDR3 length equals 16 residues.

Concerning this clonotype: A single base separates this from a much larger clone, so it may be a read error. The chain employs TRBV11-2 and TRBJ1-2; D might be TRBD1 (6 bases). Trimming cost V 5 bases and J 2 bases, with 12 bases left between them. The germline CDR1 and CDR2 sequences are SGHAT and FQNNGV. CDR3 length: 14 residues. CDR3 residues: CASSPADRNYGYTF. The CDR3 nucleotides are TGTGCCAGCAGCCCAGCCGACAGGAACTATGGCTACACCTTC.

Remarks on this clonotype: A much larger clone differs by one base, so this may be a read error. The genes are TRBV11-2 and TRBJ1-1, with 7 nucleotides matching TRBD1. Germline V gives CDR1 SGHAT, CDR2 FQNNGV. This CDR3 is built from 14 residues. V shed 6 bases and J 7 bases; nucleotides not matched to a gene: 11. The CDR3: CASRTLRQGGEAFF. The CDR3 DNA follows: TGTGCCAGCAGGACCCTAAGACAGGGCGGTGAAGCTTTCTTT.

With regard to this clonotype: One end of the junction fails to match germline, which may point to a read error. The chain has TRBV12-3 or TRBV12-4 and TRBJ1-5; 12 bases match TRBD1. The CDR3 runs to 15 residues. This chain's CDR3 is CASSWDRGLLQPQHF. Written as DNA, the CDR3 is TGTGCCAGCAGTTGGGACAGGGGGCTACTTCAGCCCCAGCACTTT.

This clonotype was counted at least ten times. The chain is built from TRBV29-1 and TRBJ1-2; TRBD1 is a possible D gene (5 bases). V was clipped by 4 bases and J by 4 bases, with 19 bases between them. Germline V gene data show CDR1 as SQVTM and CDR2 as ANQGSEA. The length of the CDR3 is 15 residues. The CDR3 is CSVGQGWGMGYGYTF. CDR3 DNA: TGCAGCGTTGGGCAGGGCTGGGGCATGGGCTATGGCTACACCTTC.